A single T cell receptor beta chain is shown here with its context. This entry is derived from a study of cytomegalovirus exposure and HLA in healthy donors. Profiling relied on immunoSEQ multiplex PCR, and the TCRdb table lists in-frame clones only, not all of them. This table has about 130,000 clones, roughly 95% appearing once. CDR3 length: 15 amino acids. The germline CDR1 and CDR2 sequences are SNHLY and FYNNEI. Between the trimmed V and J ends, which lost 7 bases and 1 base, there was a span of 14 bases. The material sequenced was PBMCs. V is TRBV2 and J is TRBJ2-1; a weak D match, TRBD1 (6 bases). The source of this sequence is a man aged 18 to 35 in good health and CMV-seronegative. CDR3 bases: TGTGCCAGCACCCCGGGCAGGGGTTCCTACAATGAGCAGTTCTTC. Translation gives CASTPGRGSYNEQFF. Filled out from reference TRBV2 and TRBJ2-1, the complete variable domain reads EPEVTQTPSHQVTQMGQEVILRCVPISNHLYFYWYRQILGQKVEFLVSFYNNEISEKSEIFDDQFSVERPDGSNFTLKIRSTKLEDSAMYFCASTPGRGSYNEQFFGPGTRLTVL.